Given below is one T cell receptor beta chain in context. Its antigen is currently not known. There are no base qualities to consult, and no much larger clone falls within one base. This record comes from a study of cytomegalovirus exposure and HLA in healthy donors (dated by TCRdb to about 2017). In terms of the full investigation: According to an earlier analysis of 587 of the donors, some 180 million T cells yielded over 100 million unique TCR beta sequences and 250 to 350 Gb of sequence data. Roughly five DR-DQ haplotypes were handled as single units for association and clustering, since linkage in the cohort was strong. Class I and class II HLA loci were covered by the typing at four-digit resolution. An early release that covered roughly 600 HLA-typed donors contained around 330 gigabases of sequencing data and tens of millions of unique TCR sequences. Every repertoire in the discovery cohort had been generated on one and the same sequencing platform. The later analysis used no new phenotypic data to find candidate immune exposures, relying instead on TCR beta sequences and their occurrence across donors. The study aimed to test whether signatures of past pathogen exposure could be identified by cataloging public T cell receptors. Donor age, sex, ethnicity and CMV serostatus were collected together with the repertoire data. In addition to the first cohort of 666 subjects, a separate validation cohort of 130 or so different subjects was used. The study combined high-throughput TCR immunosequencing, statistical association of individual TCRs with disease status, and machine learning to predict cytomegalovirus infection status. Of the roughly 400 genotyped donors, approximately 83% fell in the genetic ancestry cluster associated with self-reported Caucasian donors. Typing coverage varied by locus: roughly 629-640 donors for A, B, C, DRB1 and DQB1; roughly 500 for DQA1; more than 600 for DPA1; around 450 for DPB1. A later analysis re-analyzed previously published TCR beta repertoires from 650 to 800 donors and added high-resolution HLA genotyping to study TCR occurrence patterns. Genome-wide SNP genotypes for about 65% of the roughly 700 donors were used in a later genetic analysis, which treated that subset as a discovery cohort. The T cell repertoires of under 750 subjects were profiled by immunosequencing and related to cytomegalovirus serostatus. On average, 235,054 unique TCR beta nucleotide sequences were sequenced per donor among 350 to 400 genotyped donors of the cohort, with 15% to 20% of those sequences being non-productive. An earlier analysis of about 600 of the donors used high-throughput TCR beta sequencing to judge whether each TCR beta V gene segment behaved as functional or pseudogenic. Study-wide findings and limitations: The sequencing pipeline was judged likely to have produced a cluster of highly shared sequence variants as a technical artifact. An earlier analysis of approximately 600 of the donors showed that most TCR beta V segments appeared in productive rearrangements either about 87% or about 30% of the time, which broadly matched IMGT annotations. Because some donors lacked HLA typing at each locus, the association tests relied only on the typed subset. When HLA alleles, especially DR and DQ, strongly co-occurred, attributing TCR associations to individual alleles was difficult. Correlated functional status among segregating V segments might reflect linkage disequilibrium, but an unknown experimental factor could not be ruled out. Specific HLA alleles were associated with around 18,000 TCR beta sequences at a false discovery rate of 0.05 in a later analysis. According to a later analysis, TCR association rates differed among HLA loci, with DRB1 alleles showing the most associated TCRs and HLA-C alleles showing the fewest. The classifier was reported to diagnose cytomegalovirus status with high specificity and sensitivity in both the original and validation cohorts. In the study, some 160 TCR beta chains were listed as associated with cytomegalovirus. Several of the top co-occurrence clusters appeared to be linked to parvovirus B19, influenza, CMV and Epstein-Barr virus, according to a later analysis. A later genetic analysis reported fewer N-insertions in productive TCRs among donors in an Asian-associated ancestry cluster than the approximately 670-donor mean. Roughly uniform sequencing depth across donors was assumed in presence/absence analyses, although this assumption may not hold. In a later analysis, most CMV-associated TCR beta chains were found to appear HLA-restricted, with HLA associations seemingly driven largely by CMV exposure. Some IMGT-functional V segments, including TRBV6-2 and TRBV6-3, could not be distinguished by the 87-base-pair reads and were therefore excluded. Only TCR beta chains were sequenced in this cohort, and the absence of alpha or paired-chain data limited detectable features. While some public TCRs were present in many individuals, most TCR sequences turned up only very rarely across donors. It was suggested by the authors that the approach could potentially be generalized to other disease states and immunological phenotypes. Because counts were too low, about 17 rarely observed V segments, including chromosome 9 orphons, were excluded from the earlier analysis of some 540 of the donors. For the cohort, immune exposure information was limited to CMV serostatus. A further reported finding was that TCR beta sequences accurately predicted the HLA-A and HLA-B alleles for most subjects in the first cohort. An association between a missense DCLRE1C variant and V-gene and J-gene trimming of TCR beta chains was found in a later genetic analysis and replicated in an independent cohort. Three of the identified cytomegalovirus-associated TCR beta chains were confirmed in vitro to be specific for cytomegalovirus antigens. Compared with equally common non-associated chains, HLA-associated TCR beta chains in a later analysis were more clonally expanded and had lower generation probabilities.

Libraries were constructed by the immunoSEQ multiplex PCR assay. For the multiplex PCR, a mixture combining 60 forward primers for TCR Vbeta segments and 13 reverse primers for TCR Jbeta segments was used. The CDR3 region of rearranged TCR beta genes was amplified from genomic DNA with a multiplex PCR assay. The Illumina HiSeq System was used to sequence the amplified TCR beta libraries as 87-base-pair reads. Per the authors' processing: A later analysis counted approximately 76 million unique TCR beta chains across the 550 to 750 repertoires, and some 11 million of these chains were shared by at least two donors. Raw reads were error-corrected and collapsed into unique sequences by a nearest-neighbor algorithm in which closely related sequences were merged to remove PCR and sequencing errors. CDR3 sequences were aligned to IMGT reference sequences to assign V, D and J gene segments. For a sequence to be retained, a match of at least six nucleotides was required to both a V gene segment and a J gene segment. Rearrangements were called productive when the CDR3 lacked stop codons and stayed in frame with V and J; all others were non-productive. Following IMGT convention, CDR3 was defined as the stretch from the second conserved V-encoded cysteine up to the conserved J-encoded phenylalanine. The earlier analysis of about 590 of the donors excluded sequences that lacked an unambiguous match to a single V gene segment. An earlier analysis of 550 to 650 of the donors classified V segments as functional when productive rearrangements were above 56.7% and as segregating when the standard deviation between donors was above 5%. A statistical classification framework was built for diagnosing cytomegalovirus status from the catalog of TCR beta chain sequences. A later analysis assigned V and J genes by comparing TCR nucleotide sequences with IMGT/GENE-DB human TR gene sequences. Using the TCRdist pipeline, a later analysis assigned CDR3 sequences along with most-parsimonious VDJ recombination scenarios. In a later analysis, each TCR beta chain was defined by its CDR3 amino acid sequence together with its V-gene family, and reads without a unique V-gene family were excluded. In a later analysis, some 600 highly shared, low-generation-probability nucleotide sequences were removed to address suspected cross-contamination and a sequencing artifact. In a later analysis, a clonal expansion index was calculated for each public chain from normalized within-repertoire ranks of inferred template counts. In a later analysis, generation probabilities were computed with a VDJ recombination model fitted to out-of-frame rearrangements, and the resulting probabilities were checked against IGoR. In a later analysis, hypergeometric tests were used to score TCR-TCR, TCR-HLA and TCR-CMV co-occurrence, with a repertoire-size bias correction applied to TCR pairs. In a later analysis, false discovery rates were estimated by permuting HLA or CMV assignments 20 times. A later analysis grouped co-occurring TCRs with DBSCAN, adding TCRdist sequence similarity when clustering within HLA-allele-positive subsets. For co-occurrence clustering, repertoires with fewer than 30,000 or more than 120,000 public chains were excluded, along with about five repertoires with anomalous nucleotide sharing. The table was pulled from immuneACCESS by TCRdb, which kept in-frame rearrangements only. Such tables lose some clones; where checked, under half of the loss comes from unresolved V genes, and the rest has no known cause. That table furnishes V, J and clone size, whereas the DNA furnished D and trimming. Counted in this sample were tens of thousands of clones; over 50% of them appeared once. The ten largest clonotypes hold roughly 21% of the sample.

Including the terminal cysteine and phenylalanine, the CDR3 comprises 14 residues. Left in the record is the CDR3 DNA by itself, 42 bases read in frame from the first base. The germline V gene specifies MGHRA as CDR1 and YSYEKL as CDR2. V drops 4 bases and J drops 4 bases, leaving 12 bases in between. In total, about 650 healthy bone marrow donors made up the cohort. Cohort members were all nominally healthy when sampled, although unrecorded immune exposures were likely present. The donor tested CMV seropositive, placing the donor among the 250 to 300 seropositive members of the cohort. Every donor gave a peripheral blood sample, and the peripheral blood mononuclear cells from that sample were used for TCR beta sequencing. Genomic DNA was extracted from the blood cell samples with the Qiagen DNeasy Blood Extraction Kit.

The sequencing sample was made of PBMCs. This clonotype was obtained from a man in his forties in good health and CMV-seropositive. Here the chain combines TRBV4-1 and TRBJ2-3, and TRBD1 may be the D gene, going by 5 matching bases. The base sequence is TGCGCCAGCAGCCGAAGCAGGGTGCCAGATACGCAGTATTTT. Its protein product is CASSRSRVPDTQYF.